This T cell receptor (beta chain) was captured by sequencing in a study of cytomegalovirus exposure and HLA in healthy donors. Germline V lookup: CDR1 SGHRS, CDR2 YFSETQ. The CDR3 spans 13 residues. V gave up 4 bases and J gave up 5 bases, with 9 bases separating them. PCR was performed using 60 Vbeta and 13 Jbeta primers. Some clones are missing from TCRdb's copy, which holds only in-frame ones; the method was immunoSEQ multiplex PCR. The table records roughly 110,000 clones, 60% to 85% of them present only once. The J gene is TRBJ2-2, the V gene TRBV5-1; no firm D call. The sample consisted of PBMCs. The sequence came from a female donor in good health and CMV-seronegative. CDR3 protein: CASSRKYTGELFF. The CDR3 DNA reads TGCGCCAGCAGCCGTAAATATACCGGGGAGCTGTTTTTT.